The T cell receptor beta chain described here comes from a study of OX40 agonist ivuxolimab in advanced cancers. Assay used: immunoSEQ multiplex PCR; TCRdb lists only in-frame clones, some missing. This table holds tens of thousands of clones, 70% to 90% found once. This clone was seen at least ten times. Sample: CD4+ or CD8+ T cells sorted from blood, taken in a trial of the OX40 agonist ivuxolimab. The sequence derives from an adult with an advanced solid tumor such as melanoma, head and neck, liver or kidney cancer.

This CDR3 is CASTEPDWSDQETQYF. CDR3 bases: TGTGCCAGCACAGAACCTGATTGGTCCGACCAAGAGACCCAGTACTTC. The gene calls are TRBV6-6 and TRBJ2-5; D remains ambiguous. Germline loops: CDR1 MNHNY, CDR2 SVGAGI (reference sequence). CDR3 length equals 16 residues. V was trimmed by 7 bases and J by 0 bases, leaving 18 bases between them.